What follows are 14 T cell receptor beta chains derived from one specimen sequenced in a study of blood T cells in healthy people across ages. A second PCR, run for roughly 7 to 11 cycles, used a sample-barcoded 5' primer plus a J-beta primer mix. TCRdb processed the 5' RACE reads anew with MiXCR; each CDR3 protein has one entry. The data show around 1,500,000 distinct CDR3 sequences, with 28% seen just once and about 7.7% held by the top ten. Material for sequencing was blood. These receptors all come from a woman in her twenties or thirties in good health.

This clonotype was observed a single time. The chain uses TRBV9 and TRBJ2-3; the D gene is possibly TRBD1 (6 bases). Germline V gives CDR1 SGDLS, CDR2 YYNGEE. V was trimmed by 3 bases and J by 2 bases, leaving 10 bases between them. The CDR3 consists of 14 residues. The CDR3 coding sequence is TGTGCCAGCAGCGCTAGGGGGACCACAGATACGCAGTATTTT. It specifies CASSARGTTDTQYF.

The gene calls are TRBV6-1 and TRBJ2-5; 8 bases are a match to TRBD2. V gave up 4 bases and J gave up 4 bases; unmatched junction bases: 8. From germline, CDR1 is MNHNS and CDR2 SASEGT. CDR3 size: 15 residues. The CDR3 region has the DNA TGTGCCAGCAGTGCATCCGGGACTAGGGGAGAGACCCAGTACTTC. Translating gives CASSASGTRGETQYF.

This clonotype was seen a few times. V and J are TRBV20-1 and TRBJ2-1; D is unresolved. The CDR3 extends over 13 amino acids. Trimming removed 0 bases at V and 5 bases at J, with 8 bases between. Looked up from germline, CDR1 is DFQATT and CDR2 is SNEGSKA (reference sequence). CDR3 sequence: CSARDGINNEQFF. CDR3 in DNA: TGCAGTGCTAGAGATGGAATTAACAATGAGCAGTTCTTC.

This clonotype came up many times. Written as DNA, the CDR3 is TGTGCGACTGGGCAAGAGACCCAGTACTTC. Amino acid sequence: CATGQETQYF. The gene calls are TRBV10-3 and TRBJ2-5; D is unclear. Germline CDR1 is ENHRY and CDR2 is SYGVKD. The CDR3 spans 10 residues.

The rearrangement uses TRBV29-1 and TRBJ2-1; D might be TRBD1 or TRBD2, each matching 5 bases. Germline CDR1 SQVTM, CDR2 ANQGSEA. The CDR3 has 12 amino acids. V was trimmed by 8 bases and J by 8 bases, leaving 16 bases between them. The CDR3 loop is CSSFPPGHEQFF. The DNA of the CDR3 is TGCAGCTCCTTCCCCCCGGGGCATGAGCAGTTCTTC.

The V call is TRBV4-3, the J call TRBJ2-1, with D perhaps TRBD2 (7 bases). The CDR3 is made up of 17 amino acids. The V gene's germline CDR1 is LGHNA and CDR2 YSLEER. V was pared by 0 bases and J by 3 bases, with 15 bases between. In nucleotides, the CDR3 is TGCGCCAGCAGCCAAGAGGGACACCGGGACTACTACAATGAGCAGTTCTTC. This codes for CASSQEGHRDYYNEQFF.

This clonotype was seen a handful of times. The chain joins TRBV14 to TRBJ2-5, with D maybe TRBD1 (6 bases). This CDR3 has 15 residues. The germline V and J ends were trimmed by 6 bases and 2 bases, with 16 bases remaining between them. Germline CDR1 and CDR2: SGHDN and FVKESK. CDR3 residues: CASSMDRYYQETQYF. Here the CDR3 DNA reads TGTGCCAGCAGTATGGACAGATACTATCAAGAGACCCAGTACTTC.

As for this clonotype: A junction boundary mismatches the germline segment, possibly from a read error. This chain joins TRBV6-6 and TRBJ1-2, with D perhaps matching TRBD1 (5 bases). Germline CDR1 and CDR2: MNHNY and SVGAGI (reference sequence). The CDR3 length is 12 residues. In DNA, the CDR3 is TGTACCAGCAGCAAGGGGTTATATGGCTACACCTTC. It is translated as CTSSKGLYGYTF.

J is TRBJ2-3 and V is TRBV28, with D hard to call. Per germline, CDR1 MDHEN and CDR2 SYDVKM. The CDR3 extends over 15 amino acids. The V end was cut by 7 bases, the J end by 3 bases, with 17 bases between. The CDR3 nucleotides are TGTGCCAGCACTCAATCGGCAGGTTGGACAGATACGCAGTATTTT. This encodes CASTQSAGWTDTQYF.

This clonotype was detected once. The chain recombines TRBV29-1 with TRBJ1-1; unclear D gene. Trimming pared 0 bases from V and 1 base from J, leaving 9 bases between. CDR3 length equals 14 residues. Germline V lookup: CDR1 SQVTM, CDR2 ANQGSEA. The CDR3 sequence: CSVEEGVGNTEAFF. The CDR3 bases are TGCAGCGTTGAAGAGGGAGTCGGGAACACTGAAGCTTTCTTT.

The genes are TRBV9 and TRBJ2-1, with D unclear. There are 14 residues in the CDR3. CDR1 SGDLS and CDR2 YYNGEE come from the germline V gene. The V end was cut by 0 bases, the J end by 5 bases, with 9 bases between. The CDR3 nucleotides read TGTGCCAGCAGCGTAGACGGACGTGACAATGAGCAGTTCTTC. Its translation: CASSVDGRDNEQFF. The full variable domain, completed using reference TRBV9 and TRBJ2-1, is DSGVTQTPKHLITATGQRVTLRCSPRSGDLSVYWYQQSLDQGLQFLIQYYNGEERAKGNILERFSAQQFPDLHSELNLSSLELGDSALYFCASSVDGRDNEQFFGPGTRLTVL.

V is TRBV18 and J is TRBJ1-2; weak D call: TRBD1 (5 bases). The length of the CDR3 is 13 residues. V lost 4 bases and J 8 bases, leaving 14 bases between the germline ends. Germline CDR1 KGHSH, CDR2 LQKENI. The CDR3 region has the DNA TGTGCCAGCTCACTAGGGACGTGGGACGGCTACACCTTC. It translates to CASSLGTWDGYTF.

The chain has TRBV28 and TRBJ1-5, with 7 bases fitting TRBD1. V lost 1 base, J lost 1 base, and 4 bases stayed unmatched. The CDR3 length is 16 residues. Germline-derived CDR1 and CDR2 are MDHEN and SYDVKM. Written as DNA, the CDR3 is TGTGCCAGCAGTTTATTAGGCAGGGGGAGCAATCAGCCCCAGCATTTT. It translates to CASSLLGRGSNQPQHF.

This clonotype was seen only a few times. This chain joins TRBV7-9 and TRBJ2-5; no firm D call. The V end lost 0 bases, the J end lost 7 bases, and 6 bases lay between the germline ends. The CDR3 totals 12 residues. Germline CDR1 and CDR2: SEHNR and FQNEAQ (reference sequence). CDR3 in amino acids: CASSLAMATQYF. CDR3 DNA: TGTGCCAGCAGCTTAGCGATGGCGACCCAGTACTTC.